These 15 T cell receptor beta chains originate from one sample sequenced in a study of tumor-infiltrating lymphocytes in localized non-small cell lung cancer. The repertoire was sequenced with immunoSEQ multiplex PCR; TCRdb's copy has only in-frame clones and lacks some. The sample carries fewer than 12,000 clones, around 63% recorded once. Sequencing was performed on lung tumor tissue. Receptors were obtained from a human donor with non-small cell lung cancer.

CDR3 residues: CASSSRDITDTQYF. As DNA, the CDR3 is TGTGCCAGCAGCTCCCGGGACATCACAGATACGCAGTATTTT. The V gene is TRBV5-6, the J gene TRBJ2-3, with D perhaps matching TRBD1 (6 bases). The CDR3 is 14 residues long. V was pared by 3 bases and J by 2 bases, with 10 bases between. CDR1 is SGHDT, CDR2 YYEEEE, per germline.

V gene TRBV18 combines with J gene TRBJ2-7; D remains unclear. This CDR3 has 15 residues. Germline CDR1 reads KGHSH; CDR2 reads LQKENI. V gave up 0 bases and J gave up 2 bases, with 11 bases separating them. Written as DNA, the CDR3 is TGTGCCAGCTCACCACCTAATGGAAAAACCTACGAGCAGTACTTC. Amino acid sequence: CASSPPNGKTYEQYF.

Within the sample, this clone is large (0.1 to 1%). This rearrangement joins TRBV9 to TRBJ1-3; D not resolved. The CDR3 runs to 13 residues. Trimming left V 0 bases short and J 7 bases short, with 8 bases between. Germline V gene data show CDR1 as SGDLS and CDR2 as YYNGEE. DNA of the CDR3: TGTGCCAGCAGCGTAGAGGGCGGGAACACCATATATTTT. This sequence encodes CASSVEGGNTIYF.

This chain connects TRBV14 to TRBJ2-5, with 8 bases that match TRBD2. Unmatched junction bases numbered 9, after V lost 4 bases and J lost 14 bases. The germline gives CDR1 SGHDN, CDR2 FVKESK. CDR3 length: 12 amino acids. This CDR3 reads CASSLPGGAVYF. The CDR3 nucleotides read TGTGCCAGCAGCCTCCCCGGGGGGGCCGTTTACTTC.

CDR3 sequence: CASSAGWRGGPDTQYF. CDR3 DNA: TGTGCCAGCAGCGCCGGCTGGCGGGGGGGCCCGGATACGCAGTATTTT. The J gene is TRBJ2-3, the V gene TRBV7-9; 9 bases agree with TRBD2. V lost 5 bases, J lost 6 bases, and 12 bases stayed unmatched. This CDR3 is 16 amino acids long. Germline CDR1 reads SEHNR; CDR2 reads FQNEAQ (reference sequence).

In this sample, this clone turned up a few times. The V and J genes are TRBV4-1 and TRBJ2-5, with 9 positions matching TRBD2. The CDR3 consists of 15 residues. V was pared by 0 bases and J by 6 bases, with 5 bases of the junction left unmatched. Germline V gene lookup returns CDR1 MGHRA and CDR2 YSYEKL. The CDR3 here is CASSQEGTSLQTQYF. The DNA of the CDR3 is TGCGCCAGCAGCCAAGAGGGGACTAGCTTACAGACCCAGTACTTC.

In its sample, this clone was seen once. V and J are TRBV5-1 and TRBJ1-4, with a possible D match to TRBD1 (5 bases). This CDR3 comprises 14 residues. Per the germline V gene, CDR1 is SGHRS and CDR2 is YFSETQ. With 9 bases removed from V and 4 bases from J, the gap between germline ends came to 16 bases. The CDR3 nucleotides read TGCGCCATCACACAAGGGGTCTTTAATGAAAAACTGTTTTTT. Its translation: CAITQGVFNEKLFF. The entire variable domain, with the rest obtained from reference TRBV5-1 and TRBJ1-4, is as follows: KAGVTQTPRYLIKTRGQQVTLSCSPISGHRSVSWYQQTPGQGLQFLFEYFSETQRNKGNFPGRFSGRQFSNSRSEMNVSTLELGDSALYLCAITQGVFNEKLFFGSGTQLSVL.

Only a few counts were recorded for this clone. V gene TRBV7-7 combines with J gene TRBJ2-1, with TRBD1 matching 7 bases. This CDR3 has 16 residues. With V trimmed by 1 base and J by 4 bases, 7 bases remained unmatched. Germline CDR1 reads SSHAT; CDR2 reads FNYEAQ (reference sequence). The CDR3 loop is CASSLDRQGVYNEQFF. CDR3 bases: TGTGCCAGCAGCTTAGATCGGCAGGGGGTATACAATGAGCAGTTCTTC.

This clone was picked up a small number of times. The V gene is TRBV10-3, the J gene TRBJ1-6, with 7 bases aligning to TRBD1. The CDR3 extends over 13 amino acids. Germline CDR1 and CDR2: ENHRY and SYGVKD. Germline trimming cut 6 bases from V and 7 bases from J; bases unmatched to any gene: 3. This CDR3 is CAIRDRVNSPLHF. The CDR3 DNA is TGTGCCATCAGAGACAGGGTGAATTCACCCCTCCACTTT.

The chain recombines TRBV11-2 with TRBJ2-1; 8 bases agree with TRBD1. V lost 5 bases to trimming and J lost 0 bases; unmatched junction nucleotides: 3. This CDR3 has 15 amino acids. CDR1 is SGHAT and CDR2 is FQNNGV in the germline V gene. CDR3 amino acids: CASSNTGGSYNEQFF. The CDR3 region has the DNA TGTGCCAGCAGCAATACAGGGGGCTCCTACAATGAGCAGTTCTTC.

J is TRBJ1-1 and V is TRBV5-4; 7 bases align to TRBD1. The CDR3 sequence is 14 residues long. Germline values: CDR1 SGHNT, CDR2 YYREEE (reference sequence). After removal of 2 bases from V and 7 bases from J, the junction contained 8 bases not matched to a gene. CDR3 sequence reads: CASSLVVTGNEAFF. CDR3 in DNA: TGTGCCAGCAGCTTAGTCGTGACAGGGAATGAAGCTTTCTTT.

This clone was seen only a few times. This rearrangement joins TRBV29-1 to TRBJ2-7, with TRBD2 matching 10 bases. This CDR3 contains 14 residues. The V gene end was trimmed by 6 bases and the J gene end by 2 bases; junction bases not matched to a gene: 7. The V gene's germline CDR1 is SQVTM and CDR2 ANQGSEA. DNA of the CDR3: TGCAGCGTCTTACTAGCGGGGTATACCTACGAGCAGTACTTC. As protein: CSVLLAGYTYEQYF.

This CDR3 reads CASSFAGQGFGYEQYF. The CDR3, as DNA: TGTGCCAGCAGCTTCGCGGGACAGGGTTTCGGTTACGAGCAGTACTTC. The genes are TRBV5-6 and TRBJ2-7, with TRBD1 identical over 9 bases. CDR3 length: 16 residues. Trimming took 2 bases from V and 4 from J; bases not matched to a gene: 10. Per the germline V gene, CDR1 is SGHDT and CDR2 is YYEEEE.

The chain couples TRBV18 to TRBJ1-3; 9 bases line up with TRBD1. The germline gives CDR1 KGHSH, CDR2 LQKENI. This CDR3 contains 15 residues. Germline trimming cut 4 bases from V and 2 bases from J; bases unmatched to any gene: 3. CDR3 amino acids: CASSRDRDAGNTIYF. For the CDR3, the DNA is TGTGCCAGCTCACGGGACAGGGATGCTGGAAACACCATATATTTT.

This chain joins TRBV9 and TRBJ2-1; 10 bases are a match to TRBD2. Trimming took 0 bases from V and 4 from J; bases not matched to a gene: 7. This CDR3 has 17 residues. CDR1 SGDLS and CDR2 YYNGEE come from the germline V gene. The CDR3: CASSVGSGGRFYNEQFF. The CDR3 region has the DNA TGTGCCAGCAGCGTAGGTAGCGGGGGGCGCTTTTACAATGAGCAGTTCTTC.